This TCR beta chain was recovered during a study of cytomegalovirus exposure and HLA in healthy donors. A multiplex PCR was run with 60 Vbeta primers and 13 Jbeta primers. Sequenced by immunoSEQ multiplex PCR; TCRdb stores in-frame clones only, minus some. This sample's table reports approximately 120,000 clones. The CDR3 totals 15 residues. Germline CDR1 SGHTS, CDR2 YDEGEE. V shed 4 bases and J 3 bases; nucleotides not matched to a gene: 7. Sequences were obtained from PBMCs. The origin of this receptor is a man aged 18 to 30 in good health and CMV-seronegative. The rearrangement joins TRBV5-8 to TRBJ1-5, with 7 positions matching TRBD1. The CDR3, as DNA: TGTGCCAGCAGCCCCGAGGGGGCTCCCAATCAGCCCCAGCATTTT. It codes for CASSPEGAPNQPQHF.